What follows are 27 T cell receptor beta chains derived from one specimen sequenced in a study of Ad26.COV2.S vaccination and SARS-CoV-2 variants. This table comes from immunoSEQ multiplex PCR, and its TCRdb copy is limited to in-frame clones, with some not included. The data show some 460,000 clones, roughly nine tenths seen once. Treatment indicated: some 20 received Ad26.COV2.S at low or high dose, single or two shots; roughly five received placebo; per-sample allocation not given. Day 63 following the first vaccine or placebo injection was when the samples were taken. The sequences come from peripheral blood, collected in a trial of Ad26.COV2.S vaccine versus placebo. The receptors were sampled from a person between 18 and 59 years old who received the Ad26.COV2.S COVID-19 vaccine or a placebo.

The genes are TRBV7-9 and TRBJ2-5; no clear D. The CDR3 runs 16 residues. Germline V gives CDR1 SEHNR, CDR2 FQNEAQ (reference sequence). V lost 6 bases, J lost 0 bases, and 17 bases lay in between. This CDR3 is CASSSGFLADQETQYF. CDR3 nucleotide sequence: TGTGCCAGCAGTTCCGGGTTCCTGGCGGACCAAGAGACCCAGTACTTC.

The V call is TRBV30, the J call TRBJ2-7, with 9 bases aligning to TRBD2. V lost 4 bases and J lost 3; bases outside the gene matches: 1. Germline CDR1 GTSNPN, CDR2 SVGIG (reference sequence). CDR3 length: 12 amino acids. The CDR3 is CAWTSGVYEQYF. The DNA for the CDR3 is TGTGCCTGGACTAGCGGGGTCTACGAGCAGTACTTC.

The genes are TRBV7-2 and TRBJ2-7; either TRBD1 or TRBD2 may supply D (5 bases each). The V gene lost 2 bases and the J gene lost 3 bases, with 14 bases spanning the gap. The germline V gene has CDR1 SGHTA and CDR2 FQGNSA. This CDR3 has 15 amino acids. The CDR3 region has the DNA TGTGCCAGCAGCTTATTCGGGACCCTTTACTACGAGCAGTACTTC. Translating gives CASSLFGTLYYEQYF.

The rearrangement links TRBV6-5 to TRBJ2-1, with D tentatively TRBD1 (5 bases). The V end lost 6 bases, the J end lost 2 bases, and 14 bases lay between the germline ends. This CDR3 is built from 15 residues. Germline CDR1 is MNHEY and CDR2 is SVGAGI. The CDR3 protein is CASRLGLSTYNEQFF. The CDR3 DNA reads as TGTGCCAGCAGGCTGGGGCTATCGACCTACAATGAGCAGTTCTTC.

The chain couples TRBV2 to TRBJ2-3, with no clear D. Trimming shortened V by 7 bases and J by 6 bases, and 14 bases separated the two germline ends. The germline CDR1 and CDR2 sequences are SNHLY and FYNNEI. There are 13 residues in the CDR3. CDR3 sequence: CASNPLMGDTQYF. For the CDR3, the DNA is TGTGCCAGCAACCCCCTCATGGGGGATACGCAGTATTTT.

V usage is TRBV24-1 and J usage is TRBJ2-1; D is unclear. Germline loops: CDR1 KGHDR, CDR2 SFDVKD. The V end lost 9 bases, the J end lost 8 bases, and 16 bases lay between the germline ends. The CDR3 has 13 amino acids. The CDR3, as DNA: TGTGCCACCGGTGCCGGCCCCTCGGATGAGCAGTTCTTC. It translates to CATGAGPSDEQFF.

The rearrangement links TRBV28 to TRBJ1-1; no clear D. This CDR3 has 14 residues. CDR1 is MDHEN, CDR2 SYDVKM, per germline. V was shortened by 3 bases and J by 1 base, with 9 bases between the two germline ends. CDR3: CASSFPHGNTEAFF. The CDR3 bases are TGTGCCAGCAGTTTCCCCCATGGGAACACTGAAGCTTTCTTT.

This rearrangement joins TRBV27 to TRBJ1-6; weak D call: TRBD1 (5 bases). In germline, CDR1 is MNHEY, CDR2 SMNVEV (reference sequence). The CDR3 sequence is 14 residues long. Trimming left V 2 bases short and J 3 bases short, with 5 bases between. This CDR3 is CASSLTGYNSPLHF. CDR3 sequence (DNA): TGTGCCAGCAGTTTAACAGGCTATAATTCACCCCTCCACTTT.

This chain links TRBV19 with TRBJ1-2; 7 bases agree with TRBD1. The J segment lost 1 base and the V segment lost 4 bases, leaving 6 bases of the junction unmatched. Germline lookup yields CDR1 LNHDA and CDR2 SQIVND (reference sequence). The CDR3 runs 15 residues. The CDR3 protein is CASSKRTGDNYGYTF. CDR3 nucleotide sequence: TGTGCCAGTAGTAAGAGGACAGGTGATAACTATGGCTACACCTTC.

This chain connects TRBV7-8 to TRBJ1-2, with D possibly matching TRBD1 (5 bases). The CDR3 totals 13 residues. The germline gives CDR1 SGHVS, CDR2 FQNEAQ. V was pared by 0 bases and J by 7 bases, with 9 bases between. The DNA for the CDR3 is TGTGCCAGCAGCTTAGCGGGGGGGGTTGGCTACACCTTC. It is translated as CASSLAGGVGYTF.

The rearrangement links TRBV5-4 to TRBJ1-3; no firm D call. V was pared by 0 bases and J by 8 bases, with 9 bases between. Germline V gene data show CDR1 as SGHNT and CDR2 as YYREEE (reference sequence). This CDR3 spans 13 amino acids. The CDR3 DNA reads as TGTGCCAGCAGCTTGGCTGGAGCGGACACCATATATTTT. It translates to CASSLAGADTIYF.

The chain is built from TRBV27 and TRBJ1-2; tentative D call: TRBD1 (5 bases). Trimming left V 7 bases short and J 8 bases short, with 14 bases between. Germline V gives CDR1 MNHEY, CDR2 SMNVEV (reference sequence). CDR3 length: 12 amino acids. The CDR3 loop reads CASKGIGYGYTF. The CDR3 nucleotides read TGTGCCAGCAAGGGGATAGGTTACGGCTACACCTTC.

V gene TRBV12-3 or TRBV12-4 combines with J gene TRBJ2-7; a weak D match, TRBD2 (5 bases). V lost 5 bases to trimming and J lost 6 bases, with 14 bases between them. The CDR3 totals 13 residues. The CDR3 DNA reads TGTGCCAGCAGTCTAGGCGGTGCGGGCGAGCAGTACTTC. Translated, it gives CASSLGGAGEQYF.

This chain connects TRBV19 to TRBJ2-6; D perhaps matches TRBD2 (6 bases). This CDR3 contains 17 residues. Between the trimmed V and J ends, which lost 5 bases and 4 bases, there was a span of 18 bases. Germline CDR1 reads LNHDA; CDR2 reads SQIVND (reference sequence). The CDR3 region is CASSPRDPLVGANVLTF. The CDR3 nucleotides are TGTGCCAGTAGTCCGCGGGACCCCCTTGTGGGGGCCAACGTCCTGACTTTC.

The chain links TRBV6-5 to TRBJ1-4, with 7 bases matching TRBD1. CDR1 and CDR2 (germline): MNHEY, SVGAGI. V lost 6 bases, J lost 7 bases, and 11 bases stayed unmatched. There are 15 residues in the CDR3. The CDR3 DNA reads as TGTGCCAGCAGAGGACGACAGGGCCTGGGTGAAAAACTGTTTTTT. Protein: CASRGRQGLGEKLFF.

V usage is TRBV18 and J usage is TRBJ1-4; 7 bases fit TRBD1. Trimming took 3 bases from V and 0 from J; bases not matched to a gene: 10. Germline-derived CDR1 and CDR2 are KGHSH and LQKENI. CDR3 size: 18 residues. CDR3 region: CASSPRDRGSATNEKLFF. The CDR3 nucleotides are TGTGCCAGCTCACCCCGGGACAGAGGATCAGCAACTAATGAAAAACTGTTTTTT.

The CDR3 here is CASSLSQGSNIQYF. For the CDR3, the DNA is TGTGCCAGCAGTTTATCACAGGGAAGTAACATTCAGTACTTC. This sequence joins TRBV28 and TRBJ2-4; D possibly corresponds to TRBD1 (6 bases). The CDR3 contains 14 residues. The germline V gene has CDR1 MDHEN and CDR2 SYDVKM. The ends were cut back, 1 base at V and 7 bases at J, with 11 bases in the middle.

This clone appeared once. The chain carries TRBV7-6 and TRBJ1-1; D not resolved. The CDR3 consists of 13 residues. Deletions cut 1 base from V and 5 bases from J, with 8 bases between. CDR1 SGHVS and CDR2 FNYEAQ come from the germline V gene. This CDR3 reads CASSLEVQTEAFF. For the CDR3, the DNA is TGTGCCAGCAGCTTAGAAGTTCAGACTGAAGCTTTCTTT. Based on the CDR3 plus reference TRBV7-6 and TRBJ1-1, the full variable domain is GAGVSQSPRYKVTKRGQDVALRCDPISGHVSLYWYRQALGQGPEFLTYFNYEAQQDKSGLPNDRFSAERPEGSISTLTIQRTEQRDSAMYRCASSLEVQTEAFFGQGTRLTVV.

The chain combines TRBV7-2 with TRBJ1-4; D might be TRBD1 (6 bases). V lost 5 bases and J 7 bases, leaving 17 bases between the germline ends. CDR1 SGHTA and CDR2 FQGNSA come from the germline V gene. CDR3 size: 15 residues. The CDR3: CASSLVPGEGEKLFF. In nucleotides, the CDR3 is TGTGCCAGCAGCCTAGTCCCAGGGGAGGGTGAAAAACTGTTTTTT.

The V call is TRBV14, the J call TRBJ2-3; 10 bases are a match to TRBD1. From germline, CDR1 is SGHDN and CDR2 FVKESK. The V segment lost 8 bases and the J segment 2 bases; nucleotides outside the gene matches: 7. This CDR3 comprises 15 residues. The CDR3 loop is CASRRGQGNTDTQYF. The DNA of the CDR3 is TGTGCCAGCCGGCGGGGACAGGGGAACACAGATACGCAGTATTTT.

The sample holds a few counts of this clone. The rearrangement links TRBV5-8 to TRBJ1-5, with no clear D. There are 16 residues in the CDR3. V lost 2 bases and J 0 bases, leaving 12 bases between the germline ends. The germline gives CDR1 SGHTS, CDR2 YDEGEE. The CDR3 sequence is CASSFRRSYSNQPQHF. The DNA of the CDR3 is TGTGCCAGCAGCTTTCGCAGGAGTTATAGCAATCAGCCCCAGCATTTT.

The chain uses TRBV3-1 (or the pseudogene TRBV3-2) and TRBJ2-6; tentative D call: TRBD1 (5 bases). CDR3 length equals 19 residues. V was cut by 0 bases and J by 0 bases, with 15 bases left in between. Germline-derived CDR1 and CDR2 are LGHDT and YNNKEL (reference sequence). The CDR3 region has the DNA TGTGCCAGCAGCCAAGATCTAACAGGCGGACCCTCTGGGGCCAACGTCCTGACTTTC. It is translated as CASSQDLTGGPSGANVLTF.

Only a few counts were recorded for this clone. The CDR3 DNA sequence: TGTGCCAGTAGTATAGATCTGGGGACTGAAGCTTTCTTT. It is translated as CASSIDLGTEAFF. The chain is built from TRBV19 and TRBJ1-1; D unclear. This CDR3 is 13 amino acids long. In germline, CDR1 is LNHDA, CDR2 SQIVND (reference sequence). Trimming took off 0 bases at V and 5 bases at J, with 7 bases between the two ends.

This clone was observed a few times. The chain recombines TRBV27 with TRBJ2-7, with TRBD2 as a possible D gene (5 bases). With 8 bases removed from V and 5 bases from J, the gap between germline ends came to 13 bases. The CDR3 length is 12 residues. Per the germline V gene, CDR1 is MNHEY and CDR2 is SMNVEV (reference sequence). The DNA for the CDR3 is TGTGCCAGCGGGATCTGGCGGGACGAGCAGTACTTC. Amino acids: CASGIWRDEQYF.

For the CDR3, the DNA is TGTGCCAGCAGCTTGTCGAACACTGAAGCTTTCTTT. Translated, it gives CASSLSNTEAFF. The V and J genes are TRBV5-4 and TRBJ1-1; D not resolved. The CDR3 is 12 residues long. In germline, CDR1 is SGHNT, CDR2 YYREEE (reference sequence). Trimming removed 1 base at V and 1 base at J, with 2 bases between.

This chain connects TRBV6-2 or TRBV6-3 to TRBJ2-7, with 7 bases matching TRBD2. V lost 4 bases, J lost 3 bases, and 3 bases stayed unmatched. The CDR3 has 13 amino acids. Germline lookup yields CDR1 MNHEY and CDR2 SVGEGT. The CDR3 nucleotides are TGTGCCAGCAGTTTCAGCGGGAACTACGAGCAGTACTTC. Its translation is CASSFSGNYEQYF.

The rearrangement uses TRBV7-9 and TRBJ2-7; 12 nucleotides align to TRBD2. The V gene end was trimmed by 5 bases and the J gene end by 4 bases; junction bases not matched to a gene: 15. CDR1 and CDR2 (germline): SEHNR, FQNEAQ (reference sequence). The CDR3 totals 18 residues. The CDR3 reads CASSHIPIGLAGLYEQYF. The CDR3 coding sequence is TGTGCCAGCAGCCATATACCCATCGGACTAGCGGGATTGTACGAGCAGTACTTC.